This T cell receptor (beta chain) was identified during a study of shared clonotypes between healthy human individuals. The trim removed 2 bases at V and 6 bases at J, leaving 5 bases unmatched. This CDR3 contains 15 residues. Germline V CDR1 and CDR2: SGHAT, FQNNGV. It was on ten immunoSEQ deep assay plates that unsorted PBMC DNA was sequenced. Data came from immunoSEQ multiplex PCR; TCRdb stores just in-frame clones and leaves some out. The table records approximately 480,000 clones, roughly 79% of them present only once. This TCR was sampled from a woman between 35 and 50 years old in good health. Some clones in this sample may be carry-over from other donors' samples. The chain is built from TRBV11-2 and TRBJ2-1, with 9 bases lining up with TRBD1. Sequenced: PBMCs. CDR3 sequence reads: CASSLTGGISNEQFF. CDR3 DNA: TGTGCCAGCAGCTTAACAGGGGGCATCTCCAATGAGCAGTTCTTC.